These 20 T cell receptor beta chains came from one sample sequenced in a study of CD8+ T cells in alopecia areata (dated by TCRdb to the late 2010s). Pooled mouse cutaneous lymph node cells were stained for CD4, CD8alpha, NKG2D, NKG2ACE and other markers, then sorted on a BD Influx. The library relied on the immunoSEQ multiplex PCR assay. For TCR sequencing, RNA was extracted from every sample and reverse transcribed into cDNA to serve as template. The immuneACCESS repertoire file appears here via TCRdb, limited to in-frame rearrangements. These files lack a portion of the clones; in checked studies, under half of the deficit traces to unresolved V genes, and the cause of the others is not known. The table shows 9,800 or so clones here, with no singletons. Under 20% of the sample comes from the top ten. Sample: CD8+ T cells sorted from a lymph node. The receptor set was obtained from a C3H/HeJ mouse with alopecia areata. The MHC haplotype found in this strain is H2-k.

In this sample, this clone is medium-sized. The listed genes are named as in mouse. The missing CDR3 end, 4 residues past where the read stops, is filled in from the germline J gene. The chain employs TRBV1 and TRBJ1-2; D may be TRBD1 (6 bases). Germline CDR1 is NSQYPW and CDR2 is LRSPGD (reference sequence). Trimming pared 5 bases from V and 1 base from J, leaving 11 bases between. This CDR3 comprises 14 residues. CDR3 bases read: TGCACCTGCAGTAAACCCAGGGGAAACTCC. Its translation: CTCSKPRGNS. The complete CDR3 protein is CTCSKPRGNSDYTF.

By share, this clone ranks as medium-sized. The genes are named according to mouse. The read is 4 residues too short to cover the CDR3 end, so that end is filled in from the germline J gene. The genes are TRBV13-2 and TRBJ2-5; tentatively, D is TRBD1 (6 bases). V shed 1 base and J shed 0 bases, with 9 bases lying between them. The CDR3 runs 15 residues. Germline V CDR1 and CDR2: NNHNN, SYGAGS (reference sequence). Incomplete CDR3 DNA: TGTGCCAGCGGTGATCAGGGGTTTAACCAAGAC. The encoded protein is CASGDQGFNQD. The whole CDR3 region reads CASGDQGFNQDTQYF.

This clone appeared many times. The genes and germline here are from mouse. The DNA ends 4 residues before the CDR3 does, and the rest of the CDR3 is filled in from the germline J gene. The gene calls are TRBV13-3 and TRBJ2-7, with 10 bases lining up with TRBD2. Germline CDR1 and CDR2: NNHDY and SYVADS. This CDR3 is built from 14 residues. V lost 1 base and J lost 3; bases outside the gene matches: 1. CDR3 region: CASSDRLGGYEQYF. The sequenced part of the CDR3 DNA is TGTGCCAGCAGTGATAGACTGGGGGGCTAT.

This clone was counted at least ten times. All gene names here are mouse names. Here the CDR3 reads CASGSGGLNQDTQYF. The sequenced CDR3 bases are TGTGCCAGCGGCTCTGGGGGTCTTAACCAAGAC. The chain has TRBV13-3 and TRBJ2-5; 7 positions match TRBD2. The CDR3 end is not reached by the read, which stops 4 residues before it; the germline J gene fills it in. The V gene's germline CDR1 is NNHDY and CDR2 SYVADS. The CDR3 has 15 residues. Losses at the gene ends were 7 bases for V and 0 bases for J; bases not matched to a gene: 8.

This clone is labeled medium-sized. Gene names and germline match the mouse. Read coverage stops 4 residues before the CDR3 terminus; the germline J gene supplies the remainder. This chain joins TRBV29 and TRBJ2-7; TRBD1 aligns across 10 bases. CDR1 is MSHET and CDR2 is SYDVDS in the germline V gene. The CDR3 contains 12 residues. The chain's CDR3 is CASAGQGYEQYF. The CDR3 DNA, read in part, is TGTGCTAGCGCGGGACAGGGGTAT.

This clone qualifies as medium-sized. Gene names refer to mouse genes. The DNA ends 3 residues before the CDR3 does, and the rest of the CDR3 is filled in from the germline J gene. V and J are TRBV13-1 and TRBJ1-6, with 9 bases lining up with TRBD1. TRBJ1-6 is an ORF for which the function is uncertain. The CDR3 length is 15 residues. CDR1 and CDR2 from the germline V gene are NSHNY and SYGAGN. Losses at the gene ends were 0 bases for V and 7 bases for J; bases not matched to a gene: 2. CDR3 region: CASSDGTGENSPLYF. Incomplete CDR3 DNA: TGTGCCAGCAGTGATGGGACAGGGGAAAATTCGCCC.

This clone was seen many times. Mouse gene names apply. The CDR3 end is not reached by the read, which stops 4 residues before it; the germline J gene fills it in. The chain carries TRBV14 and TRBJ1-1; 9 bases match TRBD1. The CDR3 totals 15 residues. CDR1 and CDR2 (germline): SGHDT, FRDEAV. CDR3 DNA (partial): TGTGCCAGCAGCCCCGGACAGGGGATTGTGAGA. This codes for CASSPGQGIVR. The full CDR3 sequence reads CASSPGQGIVREVFF.

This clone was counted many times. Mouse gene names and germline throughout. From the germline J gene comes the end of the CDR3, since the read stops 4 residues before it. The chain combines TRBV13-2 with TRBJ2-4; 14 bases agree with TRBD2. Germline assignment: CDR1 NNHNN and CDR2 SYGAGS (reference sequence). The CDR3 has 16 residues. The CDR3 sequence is CASGDGDWGGVNTLYF. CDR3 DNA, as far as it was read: TGTGCCAGCGGTGATGGGGACTGGGGGGGCGTGAAC.

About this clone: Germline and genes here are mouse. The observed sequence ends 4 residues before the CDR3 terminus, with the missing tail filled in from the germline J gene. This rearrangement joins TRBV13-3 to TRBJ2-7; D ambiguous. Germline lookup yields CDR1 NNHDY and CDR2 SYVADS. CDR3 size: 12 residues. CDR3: CASSDDSYEQYF. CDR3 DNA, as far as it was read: TGTGCCAGCAGTGATGATAGTTAT.

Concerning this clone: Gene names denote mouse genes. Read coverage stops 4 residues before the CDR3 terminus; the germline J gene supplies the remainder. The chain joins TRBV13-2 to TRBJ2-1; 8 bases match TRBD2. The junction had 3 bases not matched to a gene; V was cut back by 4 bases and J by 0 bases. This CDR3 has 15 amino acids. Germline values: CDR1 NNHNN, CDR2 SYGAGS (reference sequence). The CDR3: CASGHWGLNYAEQFF. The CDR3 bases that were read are TGTGCCAGCGGTCACTGGGGGCTTAACTATGCT.

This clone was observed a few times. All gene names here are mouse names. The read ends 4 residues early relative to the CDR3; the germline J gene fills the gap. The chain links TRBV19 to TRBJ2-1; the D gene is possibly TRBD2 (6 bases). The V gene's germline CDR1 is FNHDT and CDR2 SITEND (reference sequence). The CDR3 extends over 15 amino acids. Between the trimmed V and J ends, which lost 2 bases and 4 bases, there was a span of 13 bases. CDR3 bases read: TGTGCCAGCAGTATTCGCTGGGGAGGGTATGCT. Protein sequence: CASSIRWGGYA. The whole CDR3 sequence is CASSIRWGGYAEQFF.

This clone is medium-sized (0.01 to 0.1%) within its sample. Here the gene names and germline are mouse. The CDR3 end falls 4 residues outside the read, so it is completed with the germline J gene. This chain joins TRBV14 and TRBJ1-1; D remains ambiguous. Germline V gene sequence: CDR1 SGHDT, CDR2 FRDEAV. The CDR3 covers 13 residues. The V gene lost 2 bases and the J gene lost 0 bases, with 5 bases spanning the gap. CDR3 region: CASSLQANTEVFF. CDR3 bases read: TGTGCCAGCAGTTTACAAGCAAACACA.

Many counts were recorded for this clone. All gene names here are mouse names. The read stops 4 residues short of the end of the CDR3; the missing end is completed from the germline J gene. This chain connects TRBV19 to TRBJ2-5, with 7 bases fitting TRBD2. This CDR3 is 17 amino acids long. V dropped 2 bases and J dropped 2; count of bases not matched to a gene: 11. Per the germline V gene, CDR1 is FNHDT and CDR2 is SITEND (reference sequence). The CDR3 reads CASSIRGGGNGQDTQYF. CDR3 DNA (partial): TGTGCCAGCAGTATTAGAGGTGGGGGGAACGGCCAAGAC.

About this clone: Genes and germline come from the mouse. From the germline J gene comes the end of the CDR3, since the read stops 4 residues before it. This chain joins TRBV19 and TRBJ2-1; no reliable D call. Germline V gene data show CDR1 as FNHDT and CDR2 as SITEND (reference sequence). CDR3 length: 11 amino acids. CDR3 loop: CASSIGAEQFF. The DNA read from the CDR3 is TGTGCCAGCAGTATTGGGGCT. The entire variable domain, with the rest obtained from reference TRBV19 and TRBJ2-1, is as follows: GGIITQTPKFLIGQEGQKLTLKCQQNFNHDTMYWYRQDSGKGLRLIYYSITENDLQKGDLSEGYDASREKKSSFSLTVTSAQKNEMAVFLCASSIGAEQFFGPGTRLTVL.

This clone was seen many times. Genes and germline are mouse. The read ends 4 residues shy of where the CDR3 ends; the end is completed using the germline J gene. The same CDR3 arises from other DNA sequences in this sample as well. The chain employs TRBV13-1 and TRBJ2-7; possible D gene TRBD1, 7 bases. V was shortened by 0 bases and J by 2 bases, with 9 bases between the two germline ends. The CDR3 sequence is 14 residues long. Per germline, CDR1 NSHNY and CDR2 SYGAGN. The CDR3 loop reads CASSDVGGAYEQYF. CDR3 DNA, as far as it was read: TGTGCCAGCAGTGATGTAGGGGGCGCCTAT.

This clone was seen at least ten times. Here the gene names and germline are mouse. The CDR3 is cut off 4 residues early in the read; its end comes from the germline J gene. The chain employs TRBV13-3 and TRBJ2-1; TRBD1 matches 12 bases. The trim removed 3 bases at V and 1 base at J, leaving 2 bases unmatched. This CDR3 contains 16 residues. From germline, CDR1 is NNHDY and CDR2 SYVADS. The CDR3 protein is CASSGGTGGNYAEQFF. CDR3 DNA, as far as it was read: TGTGCCAGCAGTGGAGGGACAGGGGGCAACTATGCT.

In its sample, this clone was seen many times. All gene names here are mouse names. The CDR3 here is CASTILGSAETLYF. The DNA read from the CDR3 is TGTGCCAGCACCATACTGGGGAGTGCAGAA. This chain uses TRBV19 with TRBJ2-3; TRBD2 agrees at 7 bases. The missing CDR3 end, 4 residues past where the read stops, is filled in from the germline J gene. The CDR3 has 14 residues. Germline CDR1 FNHDT, CDR2 SITEND (reference sequence). J was trimmed by 0 bases and V by 6 bases; bases with no gene match: 4. Based on the CDR3 plus reference TRBV19 and TRBJ2-3, the full variable domain is GGIITQTPKFLIGQEGQKLTLKCQQNFNHDTMYWYRQDSGKGLRLIYYSITENDLQKGDLSEGYDASREKKSSFSLTVTSAQKNEMAVFLCASTILGSAETLYFGSGTRLTVL.

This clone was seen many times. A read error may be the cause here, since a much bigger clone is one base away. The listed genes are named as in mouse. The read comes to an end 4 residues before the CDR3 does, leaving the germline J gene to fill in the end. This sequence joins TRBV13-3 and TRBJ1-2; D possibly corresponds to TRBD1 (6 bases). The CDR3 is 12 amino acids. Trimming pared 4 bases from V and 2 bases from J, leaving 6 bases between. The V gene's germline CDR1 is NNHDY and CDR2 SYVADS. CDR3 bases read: TGTGCCAGCAGTCAGGGGAACTCC. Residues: CASSQGNS. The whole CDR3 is CASSQGNSDYTF.

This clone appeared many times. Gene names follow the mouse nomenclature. This CDR3 reads CASSLGDRDSNYEQYF. CDR3 DNA, as far as it was read: TGTGCAAGCAGCTTAGGGGACCGGGACAGTAACTAT. V is TRBV16 and J is TRBJ2-7; 7 nucleotides match TRBD1. The missing CDR3 end, 4 residues past where the read stops, is filled in from the germline J gene. Germline V gene data show CDR1 as SGHSA and CDR2 as FRNQAP. The CDR3 covers 16 residues. The J segment lost 3 bases and the V segment lost 1 base, leaving 9 bases of the junction unmatched. The entire variable domain, with the rest obtained from reference TRBV16 and TRBJ2-7, is as follows: NAGVIQTPRHKVTGKGQEATLWCEPISGHSAVFWYRQTIVQGLEFLTYFRNQAPIDDSGMPKERFSAQMPNQSHSTLKIQSTQPQDSAVYLCASSLGDRDSNYEQYFGPGTRLTVL.

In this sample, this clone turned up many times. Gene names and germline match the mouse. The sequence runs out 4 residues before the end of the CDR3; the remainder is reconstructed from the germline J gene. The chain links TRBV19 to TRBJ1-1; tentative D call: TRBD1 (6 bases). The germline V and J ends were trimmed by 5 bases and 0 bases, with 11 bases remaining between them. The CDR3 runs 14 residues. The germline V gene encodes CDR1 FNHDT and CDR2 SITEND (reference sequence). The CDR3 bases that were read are TGTGCCAGCAGCCACAGGGACACAAACACA. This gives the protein CASSHRDTNT. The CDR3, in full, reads CASSHRDTNTEVFF.